This T cell receptor (beta chain) was sequenced for a study of vaccination and CD4 T cells after COVID-19. About this clonotype: What it binds is not known.

Trimming removed 1 base at V and 4 bases at J, with 19 bases between. The germline V gene encodes CDR1 KGHSH and CDR2 LQKENI. CDR3 length equals 17 residues. The treatment denotes: roughly 11-day PBMC culture with coronavirus spike peptide pools or control peptides (ViraFEST assay). ViraFEST used peptide pools to expand antigen-specific T cells, then sequenced TCRs. Cultured CD4+ T-cell DNA underwent Oncomine TCR Beta short-read sequencing. TCRdb re-called the PCR reads with MiXCR, one entry per CDR3 protein. Of 20,000 to 25,000 distinct CDR3 sequences listed, approximately 40% are singletons. Study-level findings and limits: Convalescent patients saw a median about 86% of their reactive clones show up only after vaccination.

J is TRBJ2-5 and V is TRBV18; TRBD1 is a possible D gene (6 bases). The source material was CD4+ T cells from blood, cultured in vitro. The origin of this receptor is a human donor who had recovered from COVID-19. For the CDR3, the DNA is TGTGCCAGCTCACCACTCAAGTACAACAGGGACGGAGAGACCCAGTACTTC. It yields the protein CASSPLKYNRDGETQYF. The full variable domain, completed using reference TRBV18 and TRBJ2-5, is NAGVMQNPRHLVRRRGQEARLRCSPMKGHSHVYWYRQLPEEGLKFMVYLQKENIIDESGMPKERFSAEFPKEGPSILRIQQVVRGDSAAYFCASSPLKYNRDGETQYFGPGTRLLVL.